This paragraph covers one T cell receptor beta chain sequence. There are a few counts of this clone. Its recognized antigen is unknown. One end of the junction is discordant with germline, which a read error may explain. In total, 500 to 700 healthy bone marrow donors made up the cohort. Cohort members were all nominally healthy when sampled, although unrecorded immune exposures were likely present. The donor was CMV seronegative and belonged to the group of 352 seronegative cohort members. Each donor provided a peripheral blood sample, and peripheral blood mononuclear cells were used for TCR beta sequencing. Genomic DNA was extracted from the blood cell samples with the Qiagen DNeasy Blood Extraction Kit. These data belong to a study of cytomegalovirus exposure and HLA in healthy donors (dated by TCRdb to about 2017). Some background on the complete study: According to an earlier analysis of 550 to 700 of the donors, about 190 million T cells yielded 95 million to 140 million unique TCR beta sequences and more than 250 Gb of sequence data. An early release that covered several hundred HLA-typed donors contained 250 to 350 gigabases of sequencing data and 85 million to 100 million unique TCR sequences. Among the approximately 430 genotyped donors, under 90% belonged to the genetic ancestry cluster associated with self-reported Caucasian donors. The study aimed to test whether signatures of past pathogen exposure could be identified by cataloging public T cell receptors. The T cell repertoires of 700 or so subjects were profiled by immunosequencing and related to cytomegalovirus serostatus. In addition to the first cohort of 666 subjects, a separate validation cohort of about 120 different subjects was used. To predict cytomegalovirus infection status, the study combined high-throughput TCR immunosequencing, statistical association of individual TCRs with disease status, and machine learning. A later analysis re-examined previously published TCR beta repertoires from about 670 donors and added high-resolution HLA genotyping to investigate patterns of TCR occurrence. Rather than using new phenotypic data, the later analysis identified candidate immune exposures from TCR beta sequences and from how often those sequences occurred across donors. An earlier analysis of approximately 640 of the donors applied high-throughput TCR beta sequencing to assess whether each TCR beta V gene segment acted as functional or pseudogenic. Donor age, sex, ethnicity and CMV serostatus were compiled together with the repertoire data. A later genetic analysis used genome-wide SNP genotypes for about 60% of the roughly 700 donors, treating that subset as a discovery cohort. All discovery cohort repertoires had been generated on a single sequencing platform. Both class I and class II loci were covered by HLA typing, at four-digit resolution. The number of donors typed differed by locus, with roughly 620-630 for A, B, C, DRB1 and DQB1, roughly 520 for DQA1, 600 to 610 for DPA1, and around 450 for DPB1. A few DR-DQ haplotypes were handled as single units for association and clustering because linkage in the cohort was strong. Across about 380 genotyped donors of the cohort, an average of approximately 200,000 unique TCR beta nucleotide sequences per donor were sequenced, and about a sixth of those sequences were non-productive.

The cysteine opens and the phenylalanine closes a CDR3 of 15 amino acids. Just CDR3 DNA is preserved here, 45 bases in frame from base 1. CDR1 and CDR2 are read off the germline V gene as MNHNS and SASEGT. Study-wide conclusions, independent of this receptor: Cytomegalovirus status was reported to be diagnosed by the classifier with high specificity and sensitivity in both the original and validation cohorts. A later analysis found that most CMV-associated TCR beta chains appeared HLA-restricted, with HLA associations seemingly driven largely by CMV exposure. Because counts were too low, roughly 17 rarely observed V segments, including chromosome 9 orphons, were left out of the earlier analysis of 500 to 650 of the donors. CMV serostatus was the only immune exposure information available for the cohort. Compared with the roughly 710-donor mean, donors in an Asian-associated ancestry cluster had fewer N-insertions in productive TCRs, according to a later genetic analysis. Several of the top co-occurrence clusters appeared to be linked to parvovirus B19, influenza, CMV and Epstein-Barr virus, according to a later analysis. A few of the identified cytomegalovirus-associated TCR beta chains were confirmed in vitro to be specific for cytomegalovirus antigens. The authors suggested that the approach could potentially be generalized to other disease states and immunological phenotypes. In an earlier analysis of some 540 of the donors, most TCR beta V segments appeared in productive rearrangements about 90% or about 30% of the time, broadly matching IMGT annotations. In a later analysis, about 16,000 TCR beta sequences were associated with specific HLA alleles at a false discovery rate of 0.05. Linkage disequilibrium might explain the correlated functional status among segregating V segments, but an unknown experimental factor could not be excluded. Most TCR sequences were seen in very few donors, while some public TCRs were found in many individuals. Only TCR beta chains were sequenced in this cohort, and the absence of alpha or paired-chain data limited detectable features. A further reported finding was that TCR beta sequences accurately predicted the HLA-A and HLA-B alleles for most subjects in the first cohort. Assigning TCR associations to individual alleles was difficult when HLA alleles, especially DR and DQ, strongly co-occurred. Sequencing depth was assumed to be roughly uniform across donors in the presence/absence analyses, though that assumption may not hold. A later genetic analysis associated a missense DCLRE1C variant with V-gene and J-gene trimming of TCR beta chains, and an independent cohort replicated the association. Because HLA typing was unavailable for some donors at each locus, only the typed subset was used in association tests. In a later analysis, HLA-associated TCR beta chains showed more clonal expansion and lower generation probabilities than non-associated chains that were equally common. According to a later analysis, TCR association rates differed among HLA loci, with DRB1 alleles showing the most associated TCRs and HLA-C alleles showing the fewest. A total of around 150 TCR beta chains were listed by the study as associated with cytomegalovirus. The 87-base-pair reads could not distinguish some IMGT-functional V segments, including TRBV6-2 and TRBV6-3, so those segments were excluded. A group of highly shared sequence variants was considered likely to be a technical artifact of the sequencing pipeline.

The library was built by means of the immunoSEQ multiplex PCR assay. For the multiplex PCR, a mixture combining 60 forward primers for TCR Vbeta segments and 13 reverse primers for TCR Jbeta segments was used. A multiplex PCR assay on genomic DNA amplified the CDR3 region of rearranged TCR beta genes. On the Illumina HiSeq System, the amplified TCR beta libraries were sequenced as 87-base-pair reads. Per the original workflow: A later analysis counted some 80 million unique TCR beta chains across the 670 or so repertoires, and 9.5 million to 11 million of these chains were shared by at least two donors. Raw reads were error-corrected and collapsed into unique sequences with a nearest-neighbor algorithm that merged closely related sequences to remove PCR and sequencing errors. Alignment of CDR3 sequences to IMGT reference sequences was used to assign V, D and J gene segments. Each retained sequence needed at least a six-nucleotide match to both a V gene segment and a J gene segment. Rearrangements were classified as productive when the CDR3 lacked stop codons and remained in frame with V and J, and all other rearrangements were classified as non-productive. Following IMGT convention, CDR3 was defined as the stretch from the second conserved V-encoded cysteine to the conserved J-encoded phenylalanine. Sequences without an unambiguous match to a single V gene segment were excluded from the earlier analysis of almost 600 of the donors. In an earlier analysis of approximately 610 of the donors, V segments were called functional above 56.7% productive rearrangements and were called segregating when the between-donor standard deviation exceeded 5%. A statistical classification framework was built to diagnose cytomegalovirus status from the catalog of TCR beta chain sequences. V and J gene assignment, in a later analysis, came from comparing TCR nucleotide sequences with IMGT/GENE-DB human TR gene sequences. In a later analysis, CDR3 sequences and most-parsimonious VDJ recombination scenarios were assigned using the TCRdist pipeline. In a later analysis, each TCR beta chain was defined by its CDR3 amino acid sequence together with its V-gene family, and reads without a unique V-gene family were excluded. A later analysis removed over 500 highly shared, low-generation-probability nucleotide sequences to deal with suspected cross-contamination and a sequencing artifact. In a later analysis, a clonal expansion index was calculated for each public chain from normalized within-repertoire ranks of inferred template counts. In a later analysis, generation probabilities were computed with a VDJ recombination model fitted to out-of-frame rearrangements, and the resulting probabilities were checked against IGoR. A later analysis scored TCR-TCR, TCR-HLA and TCR-CMV co-occurrence with hypergeometric tests, applying a repertoire-size bias correction to TCR pairs. A later analysis estimated false discovery rates by permuting HLA or CMV assignments 20 times. In a later analysis, co-occurring TCRs were grouped using DBSCAN, and TCRdist sequence similarity was added for clustering within HLA-allele-positive subsets. Co-occurrence clustering excluded repertoires with fewer than 30,000 or more than 120,000 public chains, plus five with anomalous nucleotide sharing. What TCRdb holds here is the immuneACCESS table cut down to in-frame rearrangements. Part of the clones is not present; checked against another copy, under half of the missing clones reflect an unresolved V gene, and the others are unexplained. From that table come the V and J calls and clone size; the DNA was used to work out D and trimming. This sample has under 200,000 clones in its table, and roughly 78% of those were observed once. The ten top clones hold approximately 3.1% of the sample.

Rearrangement joined TRBV6-1 to TRBJ2-6, with TRBD2 matching 10 junction bases. This TCR derives from a woman aged 40 to 50 in good health and CMV-seronegative. The sample consisted of PBMCs. At the DNA level, the sequence is TGTGCCAGCAGTGAAGGCCTCTCCCTAGCGGGGGTGGCGGCTTTC. This codes for CASSEGLSLAGVAAF.